This T cell receptor (beta chain) was observed in a study of shared clonotypes between healthy human individuals (TCRdb year 2020). Describing the broader study: A couple of women and three men aged 18 to 49 years were included in the cohort. For each donor, three plates each were used for CD4 naive and CD4 memory, two plates were used for CD8 naive, and one plate was used for CD8 memory. Blood TCR repertoires of about 5 healthy adults were deeply sequenced to estimate repertoire size and the extent of clonotype sharing between individuals. Different laboratories and diverse techniques were used to prepare libraries and sequence TCR repertoires, to increase sequencing depth and limit assay-specific biases. Between about 0.9 and 8.9 billion PBMCs per donor were obtained by leukapheresis.

Findings and caveats that apply to the study as a whole: Higher generation probabilities were observed for clonotypes shared by all four sorted-subset donors than for non-shared clonotypes. Even with the large sequencing depth, rarefaction of the sorted-subset datasets indicated that sequencing was incomplete. Pairwise subsampling indicated that sequencing depth was expected to affect the degree of clonotype sharing among donors. Across four donors, roughly 5.4% of naive CD4, roughly 3.5% of naive CD8, roughly 2.3% of memory CD4, and approximately 0.4% of memory CD8 clonotypes were shared. Sampling was restricted to blood, and TCR repertoires in tissues likely differ from the TCR repertoires found in blood. Larger estimated clonotype richness was generally found for naive subsets than for memory subsets. The genetic and exposure-history diversity represented was limited by the small number of donors.

Comment on this clone: Which antigen it targets is not known. Base quality data are lacking; no much larger clone is found one base away.

Healthy HIV-negative adults with no recently reported acute infections or vaccinations were included as donors. All donors were Caucasian adults living in Nashville, Tennessee, USA. CD4+ T cells were enriched by magnetic negative selection; naive cells were then positively selected on CD45RA, and the negative fraction formed the memory subset. Blood was collected by leukapheresis, and PBMCs were isolated by Ficoll-Histopaque density gradient centrifugation and then cryopreserved in liquid nitrogen vapor phase. Analytical flow cytometry was used to check the purity and quantity of each magnetically sorted T cell population. Genomic DNA was isolated from each sorted fraction and quantified by UV absorbance on a Nanodrop 2000c. From the cysteine through the phenylalanine, the CDR3 covers 17 amino acids. Only CDR3 DNA remains: 51 bases, in frame from the first base. Via the germline V gene, CDR1 is SGHRS and CDR2 YFSETQ. Trimming at the junction amounts to 4 bases on V and 0 bases on J, and the germline ends lie 19 bases apart.

Using the deep immunoSEQ assay, multiplex PCR amplified TCR CDR3 regions from genomic DNA. For each cell subset, the extracted genomic DNA was distributed evenly across all wells of several immunoSEQ 96-well plates, and each plate served as one replicate. Each replicate PCR for sorted subsets received 200 ng genomic DNA, equal to tens of thousands of T cell genomes. Purified libraries were quantified with a Qubit 3.0 fluorometer, sized on a Bioanalyzer 2100, and re-quantified with the KAPA Library Quantification kit. Every immunoSEQ 96-well plate was sequenced on a separate single-read 150-cycle Illumina NextSeq 550 flow cell. Under the source paper's analysis protocol: Because the immunoSEQ output included only junctional sequences and no quality scores, the filtering could not be the same as the filtering used for full-length reads. To assign V/J genes and CDR3, sequences were annotated using PyIR, a Python wrapper for IgBLAST v1.9, with IMGT germline references. Any read was removed if the V/J assignment was weak (E-value above 1e-6), the CDR3 was missing, or the read contained stop codons, out-of-frame junctions, or ambiguous translated residues. A V3J clonotype was defined by an identical inferred V gene, J gene, and CDR3 amino acid sequence. The percentage overlap between two repertoires was calculated by dividing the number of shared unique clonotypes by the size of the smaller repertoire. RTK rarefaction, the Chao1 estimator, and Recon v2.1 estimates of unobserved clonotypes were used to assess repertoire richness. Generation probabilities for all TCRbeta clonotypes obtained by the gDNA method from a handful of donors were computed using OLGA. Drawn from immuneACCESS, this table holds only the in-frame rearrangements with V and J called that TCRdb kept. Clones are partly lost; checked studies trace under half to an unresolved V gene and leave the rest unexplained. V and J calls plus clone size are reproduced from that table; the DNA served to infer D and trimming. The table for this sample lists over a million clones; about 75% of them were counted only once. The top ten clones comprise over 1.3% of the sample.

The TCR was taken from a man between 18 and 29 years old in good health. Sequenced material: memory CD4+ T cells sorted from blood. The sample's cell subset or site label, decoded: CD45RA-negative fraction. The chain is made from TRBV5-1 and TRBJ1-1, with TRBD1 as a weak D call on 5 bases. DNA sequence: TGCGCCAGCAGCCCCCAGGGCCGTCAACCCATGAACACTGAAGCTTTCTTT. It encodes CASSPQGRQPMNTEAFF.